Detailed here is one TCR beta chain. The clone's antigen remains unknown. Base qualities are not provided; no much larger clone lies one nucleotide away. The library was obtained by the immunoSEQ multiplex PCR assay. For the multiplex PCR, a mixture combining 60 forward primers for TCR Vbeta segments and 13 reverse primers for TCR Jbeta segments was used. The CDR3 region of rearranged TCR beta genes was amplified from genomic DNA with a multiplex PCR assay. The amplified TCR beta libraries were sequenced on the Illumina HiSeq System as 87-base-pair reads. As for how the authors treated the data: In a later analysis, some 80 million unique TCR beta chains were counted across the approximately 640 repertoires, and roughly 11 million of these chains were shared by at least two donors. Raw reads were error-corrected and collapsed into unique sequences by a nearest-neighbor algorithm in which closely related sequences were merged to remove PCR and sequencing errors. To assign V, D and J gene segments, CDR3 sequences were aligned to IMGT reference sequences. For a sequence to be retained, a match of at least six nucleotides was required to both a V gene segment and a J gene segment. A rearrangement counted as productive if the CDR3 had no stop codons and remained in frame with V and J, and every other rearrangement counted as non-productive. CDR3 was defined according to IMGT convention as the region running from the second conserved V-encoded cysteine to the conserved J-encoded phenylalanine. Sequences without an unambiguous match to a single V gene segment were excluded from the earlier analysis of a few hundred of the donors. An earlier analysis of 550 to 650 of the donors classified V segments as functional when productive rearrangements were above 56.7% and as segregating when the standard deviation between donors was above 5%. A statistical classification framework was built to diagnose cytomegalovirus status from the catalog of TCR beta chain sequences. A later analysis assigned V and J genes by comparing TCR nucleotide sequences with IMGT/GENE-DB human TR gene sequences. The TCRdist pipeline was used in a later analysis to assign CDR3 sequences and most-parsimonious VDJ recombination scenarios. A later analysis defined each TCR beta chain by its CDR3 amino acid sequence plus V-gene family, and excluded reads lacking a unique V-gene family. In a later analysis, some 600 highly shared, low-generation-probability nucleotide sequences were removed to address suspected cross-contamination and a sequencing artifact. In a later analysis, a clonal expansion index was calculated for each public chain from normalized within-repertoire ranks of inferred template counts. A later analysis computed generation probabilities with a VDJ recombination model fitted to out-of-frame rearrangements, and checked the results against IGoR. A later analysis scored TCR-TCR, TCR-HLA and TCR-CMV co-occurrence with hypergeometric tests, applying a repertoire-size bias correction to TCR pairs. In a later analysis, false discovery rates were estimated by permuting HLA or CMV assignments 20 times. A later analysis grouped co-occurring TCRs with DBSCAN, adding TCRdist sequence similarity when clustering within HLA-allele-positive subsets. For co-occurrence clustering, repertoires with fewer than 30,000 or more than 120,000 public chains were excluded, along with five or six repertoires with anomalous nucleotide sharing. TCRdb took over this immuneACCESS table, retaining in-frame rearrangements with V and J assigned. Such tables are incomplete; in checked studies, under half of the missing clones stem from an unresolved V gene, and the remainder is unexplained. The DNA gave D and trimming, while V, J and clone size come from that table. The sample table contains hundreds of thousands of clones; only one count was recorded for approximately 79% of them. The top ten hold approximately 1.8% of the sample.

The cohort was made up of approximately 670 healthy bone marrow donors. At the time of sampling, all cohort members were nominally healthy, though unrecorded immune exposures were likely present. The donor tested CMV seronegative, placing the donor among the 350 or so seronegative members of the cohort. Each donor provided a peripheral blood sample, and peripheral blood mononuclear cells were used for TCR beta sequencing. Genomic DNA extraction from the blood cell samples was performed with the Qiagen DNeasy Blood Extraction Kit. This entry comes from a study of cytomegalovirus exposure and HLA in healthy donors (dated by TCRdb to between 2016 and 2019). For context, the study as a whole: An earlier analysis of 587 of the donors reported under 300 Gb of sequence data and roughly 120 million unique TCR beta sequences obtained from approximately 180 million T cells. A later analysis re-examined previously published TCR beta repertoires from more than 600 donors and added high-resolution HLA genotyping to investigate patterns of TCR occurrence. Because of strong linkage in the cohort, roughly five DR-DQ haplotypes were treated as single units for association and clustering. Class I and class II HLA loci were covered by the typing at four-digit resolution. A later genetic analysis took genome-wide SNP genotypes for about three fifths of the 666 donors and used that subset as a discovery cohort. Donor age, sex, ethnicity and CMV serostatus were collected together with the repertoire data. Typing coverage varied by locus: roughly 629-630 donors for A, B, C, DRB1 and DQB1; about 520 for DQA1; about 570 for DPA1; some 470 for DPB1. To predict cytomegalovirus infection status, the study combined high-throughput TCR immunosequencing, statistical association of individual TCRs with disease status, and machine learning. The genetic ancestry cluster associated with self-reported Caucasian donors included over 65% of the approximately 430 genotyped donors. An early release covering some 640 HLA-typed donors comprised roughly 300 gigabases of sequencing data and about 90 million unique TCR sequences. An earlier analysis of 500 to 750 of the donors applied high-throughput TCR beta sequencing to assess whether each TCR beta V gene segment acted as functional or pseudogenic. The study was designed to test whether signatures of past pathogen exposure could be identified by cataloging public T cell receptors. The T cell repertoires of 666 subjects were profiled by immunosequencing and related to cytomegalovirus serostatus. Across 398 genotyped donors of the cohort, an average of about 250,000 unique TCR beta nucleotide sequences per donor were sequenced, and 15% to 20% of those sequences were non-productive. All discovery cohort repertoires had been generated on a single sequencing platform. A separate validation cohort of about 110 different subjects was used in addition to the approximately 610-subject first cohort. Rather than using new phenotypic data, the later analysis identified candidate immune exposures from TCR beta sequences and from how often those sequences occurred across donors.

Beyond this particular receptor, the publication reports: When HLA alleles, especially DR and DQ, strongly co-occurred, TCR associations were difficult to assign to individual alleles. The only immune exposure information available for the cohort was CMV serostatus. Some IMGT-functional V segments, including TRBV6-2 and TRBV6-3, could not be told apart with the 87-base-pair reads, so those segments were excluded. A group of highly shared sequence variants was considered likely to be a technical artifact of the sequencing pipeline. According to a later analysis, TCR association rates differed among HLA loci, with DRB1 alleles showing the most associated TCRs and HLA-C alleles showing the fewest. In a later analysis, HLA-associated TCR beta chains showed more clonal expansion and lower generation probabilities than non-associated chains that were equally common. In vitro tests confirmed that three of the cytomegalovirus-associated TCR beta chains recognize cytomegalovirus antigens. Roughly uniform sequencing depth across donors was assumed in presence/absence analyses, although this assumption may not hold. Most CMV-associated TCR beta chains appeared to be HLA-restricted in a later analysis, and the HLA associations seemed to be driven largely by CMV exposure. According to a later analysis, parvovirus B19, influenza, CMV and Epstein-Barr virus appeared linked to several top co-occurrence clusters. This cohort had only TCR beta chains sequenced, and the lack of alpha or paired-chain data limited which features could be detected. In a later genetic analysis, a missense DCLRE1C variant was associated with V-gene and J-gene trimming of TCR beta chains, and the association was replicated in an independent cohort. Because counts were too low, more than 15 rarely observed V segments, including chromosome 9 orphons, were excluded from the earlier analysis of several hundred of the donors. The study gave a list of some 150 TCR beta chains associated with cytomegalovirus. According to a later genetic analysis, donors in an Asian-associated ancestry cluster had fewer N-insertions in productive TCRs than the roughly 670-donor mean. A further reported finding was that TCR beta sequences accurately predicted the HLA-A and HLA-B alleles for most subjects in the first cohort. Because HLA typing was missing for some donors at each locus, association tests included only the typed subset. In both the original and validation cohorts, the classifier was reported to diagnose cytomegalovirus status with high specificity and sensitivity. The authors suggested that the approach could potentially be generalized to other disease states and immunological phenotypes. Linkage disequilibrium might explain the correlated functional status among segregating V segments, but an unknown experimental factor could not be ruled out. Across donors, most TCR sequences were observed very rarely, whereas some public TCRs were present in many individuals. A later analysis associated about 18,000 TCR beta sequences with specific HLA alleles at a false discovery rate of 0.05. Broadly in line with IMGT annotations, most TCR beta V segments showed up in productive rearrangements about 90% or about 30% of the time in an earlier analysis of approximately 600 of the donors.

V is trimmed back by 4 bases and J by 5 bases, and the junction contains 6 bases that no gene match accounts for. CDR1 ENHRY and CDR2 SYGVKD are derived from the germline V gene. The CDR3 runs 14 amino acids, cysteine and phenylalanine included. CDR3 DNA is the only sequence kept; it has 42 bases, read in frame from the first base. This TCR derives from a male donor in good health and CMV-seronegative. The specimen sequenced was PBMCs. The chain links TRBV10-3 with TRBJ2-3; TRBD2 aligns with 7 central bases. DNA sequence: TGTGCCATCAGTGGGGGGGGACTGGGAGATACGCAGTATTTT. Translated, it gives CAISGGGLGDTQYF.